This TCR beta chain was captured in a study of blood T cell repertoires in COVID-19. As for the study in general: COVID-19 samples, acute and convalescent, were from the United States, Italy and Spain. The cDNA or gDNA used as material had been derived from T cells, B-cell-depleted T cells, or PBMCs.

CDR3 length: 14 residues. Germline V gives CDR1 SGHTS, CDR2 YDEGEE. The V gene end was trimmed by 2 bases and the J gene end by 9 bases; junction bases not matched to a gene: 7. Remarks on this clone: Distinct nucleotide sequences in the sample also encode this CDR3.

Authors' methods: Estimates of nucleated cell counts were drawn from the amplification of reference gene primers. Generated by immunoSEQ multiplex PCR, the TCRdb table keeps only in-frame clones and is missing some. From that table come the V and J calls and clone size; the DNA was used to work out D and trimming. The data hold about 130,000 clones, with 65% to 90% observed a single time. Specimen: peripheral blood. This receptor was taken from a woman aged 80 or over with acute or convalescent COVID-19. This chain joins TRBV5-8 and TRBJ2-1; 8 bases line up with TRBD1. For the CDR3, the DNA is TGTGCCAGCAGCTTCTCAGGGGGCGCGGGTGAGCAGTTCTTC. This sequence encodes CASSFSGGAGEQFF.